This T cell receptor (beta chain) was sequenced during a study of identical twins. Notes on the study in general: Whereas memory repertoires showed no such difference, abundant cord blood beta clonotypes carried fewer insertions.

This clonotype has more than one count but fewer than ten. Its antigen is not identified. J was trimmed by 7 bases and V by 4 bases; bases with no gene match: 7. Germline V gene lookup returns CDR1 SEHNR and CDR2 FQNEAQ (reference sequence). The CDR3 loop spans 15 amino acids. One entry per CDR3 protein results from TCRdb running MiXCR on the 5' RACE reads. The data hold around 680,000 distinct CDR3 sequences, with 8.6% observed a single time. The sample also formed part of further work on yellow fever vaccine responses in identical twins.

The TCR was taken from a woman aged 18-35 years in good health. The sample taken for sequencing was PBMCs. The chain combines TRBV7-9 with TRBJ2-7; 13 bases agree with TRBD2. CDR3 residues: CASSSYRLAGGEQYF. The CDR3 DNA reads TGTGCCAGCAGCTCATACCGACTAGCGGGAGGTGAGCAGTACTTC.